A single T cell receptor beta chain is shown here with its context. The data were obtained in a study of blood T cell repertoires in COVID-19. Sequenced by immunoSEQ multiplex PCR; TCRdb stores in-frame clones only, minus some. In the table there are about 270,000 clones, more than 85% of which are singletons. Trimming shortened V by 7 bases and J by 2 bases, and 9 bases separated the two germline ends. The CDR3 covers 12 residues. Germline CDR1 reads MNHEY; CDR2 reads SMNVEV (reference sequence). The chain joins TRBV27 to TRBJ2-7; D is possibly TRBD1 (5 bases). The receptor was derived from a person aged 18-29 years with COVID-19, enrolled during active disease. Input material: peripheral blood. CDR3 nucleotides: TGTGCCAGCATGTCAGGGCCCTACGAGCAGTACTTC. Residues: CASMSGPYEQYF.